This TCR beta chain was documented in a study of OX40 agonist ivuxolimab in advanced cancers. Germline V gives CDR1 MNHEY, CDR2 SMNVEV (reference sequence). V trimming: 6 bases; J trimming: 6 bases; junction bases outside the gene matches: 7. This CDR3 region has 13 residues. This clone has a handful of counts. The antigen is not known. The table came from immunoSEQ multiplex PCR; TCRdb's copy has only in-frame clones and leaves some out. Counted here are 100,000 or so clones, 80% to 90% occurring once; the ten biggest clones make up roughly 5%. Findings and limits, study-wide: Within 6 weeks, CD4+ and CD8+ blood T cells expanded clonally at 0.1 to 3.0 mg/kg. Clonal expansion among partial responders at 0.1-3.0 mg/kg ranked near the lowest.

This clonotype was obtained from an adult with an advanced solid tumor such as melanoma, head and neck, liver or kidney cancer. The sequencing used CD4+ or CD8+ T cells sorted from blood, collected in a trial of the OX40 agonist ivuxolimab. The V and J genes are TRBV27 and TRBJ1-1; 7 bases fit TRBD1. The CDR3 reads CASRRDRASEAFF. The CDR3, as DNA: TGTGCCAGCAGGCGAGACAGGGCCTCTGAAGCTTTCTTT.